This T cell receptor beta chain stems from a study of blood T cell repertoires in COVID-19. TCRdb's copy holds only in-frame clones and misses some; the assay was immunoSEQ multiplex PCR. The table has 100,000 to 150,000 clones, around 80% seen once; the top ten hold around 2.3%. Input material: peripheral blood. This TCR came from a man aged 45-65 years with acute or convalescent COVID-19.

The chain's CDR3 is CASSLSGRGTQYF. For the CDR3, the DNA is TGTGCCAGCAGTTTATCGGGACGGGGGACGCAGTATTTT. J is TRBJ2-3 and V is TRBV27; D perhaps matches TRBD2 (6 bases). Germline CDR1 MNHEY, CDR2 SMNVEV (reference sequence). The CDR3 extends over 13 amino acids. Trimming removed 0 bases at V and 9 bases at J, with 10 bases between.